The clone carrying this T cell receptor beta chain was seen many times. Antigen: not known. MiXCR was run by TCRdb on the 5' RACE reads, yielding one entry per CDR3 protein. The sample holds about 150,000 distinct CDR3 sequences, roughly 3.5% seen once. Germline CDR1 is SGHRS and CDR2 is YFSETQ. V lost 6 bases to trimming and J lost 1 base, with 16 bases between them. The CDR3 spans 15 residues. These data originate in a study of identical twins. Study results and caveats: Model-predicted out-of-frame TCR alpha sharing fell below observed values in monozygotic twins.

Each donor (without exception) was a healthy Caucasian. This rearrangement joins TRBV5-1 to TRBJ1-1, with a weak D call TRBD1 (5 bases). The specimen sequenced was memory T cells sorted from blood. The TCR comes from a man between 18 and 35 years old in good health. The CDR3 is CASTSGNPGNTEAFF. Here the CDR3 DNA reads TGCGCCAGCACCTCAGGGAACCCGGGGAACACTGAAGCTTTCTTT.